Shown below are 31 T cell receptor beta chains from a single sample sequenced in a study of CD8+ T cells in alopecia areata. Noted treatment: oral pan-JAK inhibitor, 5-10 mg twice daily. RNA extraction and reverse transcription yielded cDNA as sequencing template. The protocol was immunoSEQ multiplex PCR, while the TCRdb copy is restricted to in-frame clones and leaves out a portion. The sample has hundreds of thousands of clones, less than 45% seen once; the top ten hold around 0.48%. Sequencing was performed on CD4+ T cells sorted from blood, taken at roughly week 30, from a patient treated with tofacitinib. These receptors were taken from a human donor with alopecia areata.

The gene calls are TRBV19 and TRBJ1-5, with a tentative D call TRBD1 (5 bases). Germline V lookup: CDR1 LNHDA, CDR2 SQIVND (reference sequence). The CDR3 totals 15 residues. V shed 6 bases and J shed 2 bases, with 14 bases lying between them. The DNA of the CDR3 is TGTGCCAGTAGCCGCCAGGGTAACGGCAATCAGCCCCAGCATTTT. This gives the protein CASSRQGNGNQPQHF.

This chain's CDR3 is CASSGRSNYGYTF. The CDR3 DNA is TGCGCCAGCAGCGGCCGATCTAACTATGGCTACACCTTC. J is TRBJ1-2 and V is TRBV5-1, with D unclear. Germline-derived CDR1 and CDR2 are SGHRS and YFSETQ. Between the trimmed V and J ends, which lost 4 bases and 0 bases, there was a span of 7 bases. This CDR3 has 13 amino acids. Together with reference TRBV5-1 and TRBJ1-2, the CDR3 gives the full variable domain: KAGVTQTPRYLIKTRGQQVTLSCSPISGHRSVSWYQQTPGQGLQFLFEYFSETQRNKGNFPGRFSGRQFSNSRSEMNVSTLELGDSALYLCASSGRSNYGYTFGSGTRLTVV.

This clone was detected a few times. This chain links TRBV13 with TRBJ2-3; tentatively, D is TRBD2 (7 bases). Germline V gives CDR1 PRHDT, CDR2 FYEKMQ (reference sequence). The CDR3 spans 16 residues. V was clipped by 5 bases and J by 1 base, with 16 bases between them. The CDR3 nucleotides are TGTGCCAGCAGCGGGACCGCGGGGGCGCGCACAGATACGCAGTATTTT. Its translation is CASSGTAGARTDTQYF.

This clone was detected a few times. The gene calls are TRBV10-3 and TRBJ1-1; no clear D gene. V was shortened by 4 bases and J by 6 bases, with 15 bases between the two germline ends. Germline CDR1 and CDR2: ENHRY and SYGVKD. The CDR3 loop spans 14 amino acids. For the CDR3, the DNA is TGTGCCATCAGTGTCGGGGATATCGGGTCTGAAGCTTTCTTT. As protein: CAISVGDIGSEAFF.

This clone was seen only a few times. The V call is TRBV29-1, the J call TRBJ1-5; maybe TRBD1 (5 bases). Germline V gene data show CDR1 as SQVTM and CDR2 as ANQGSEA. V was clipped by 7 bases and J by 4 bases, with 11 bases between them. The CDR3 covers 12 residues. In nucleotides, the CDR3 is TGCAGCGCCCAGTGGGGGAATCAGCCCCAGCATTTT. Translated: CSAQWGNQPQHF.

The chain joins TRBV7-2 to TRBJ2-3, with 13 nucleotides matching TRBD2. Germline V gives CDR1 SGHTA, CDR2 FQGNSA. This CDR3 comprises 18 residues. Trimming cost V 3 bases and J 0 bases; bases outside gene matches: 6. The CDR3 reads CASSFEGGLAGSTDTQYF. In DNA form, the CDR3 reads TGTGCCAGCAGCTTCGAGGGGGGACTAGCGGGGAGCACAGATACGCAGTATTTT.

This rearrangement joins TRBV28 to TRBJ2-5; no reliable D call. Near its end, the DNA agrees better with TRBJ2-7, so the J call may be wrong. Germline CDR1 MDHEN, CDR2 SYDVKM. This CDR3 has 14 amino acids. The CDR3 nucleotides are TGTGCCAGCAGTTTAGTTTCACCGCCTTACGAGCAGTACTTC. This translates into CASSLVSPPYEQYF.

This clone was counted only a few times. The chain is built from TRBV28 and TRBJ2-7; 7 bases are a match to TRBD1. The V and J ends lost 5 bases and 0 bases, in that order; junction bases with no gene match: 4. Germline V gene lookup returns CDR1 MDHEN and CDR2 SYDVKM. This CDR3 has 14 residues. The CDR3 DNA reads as TGTGCCAGCAGTCCGGGACAGCTCTCCTACGAGCAGTACTTC. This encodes CASSPGQLSYEQYF.

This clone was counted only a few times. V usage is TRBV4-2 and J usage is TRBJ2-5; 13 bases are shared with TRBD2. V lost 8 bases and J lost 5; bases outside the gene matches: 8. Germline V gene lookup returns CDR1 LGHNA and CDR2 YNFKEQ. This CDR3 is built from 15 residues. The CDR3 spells CASGPGLAGMETQYF. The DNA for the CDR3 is TGTGCCAGCGGACCGGGACTAGCGGGAATGGAGACCCAGTACTTC.

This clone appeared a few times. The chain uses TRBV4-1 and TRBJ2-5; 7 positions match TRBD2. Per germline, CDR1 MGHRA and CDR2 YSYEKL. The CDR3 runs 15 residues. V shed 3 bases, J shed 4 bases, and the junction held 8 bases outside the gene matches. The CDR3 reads CASSHVLREAETQYF. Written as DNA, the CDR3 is TGCGCCAGCAGCCATGTCCTCCGGGAGGCAGAGACCCAGTACTTC.

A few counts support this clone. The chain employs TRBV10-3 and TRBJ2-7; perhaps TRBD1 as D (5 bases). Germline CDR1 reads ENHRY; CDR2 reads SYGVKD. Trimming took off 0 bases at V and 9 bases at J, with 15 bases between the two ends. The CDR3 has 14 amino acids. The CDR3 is CAISESVGLSGQYF. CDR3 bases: TGTGCCATCAGTGAGTCGGTGGGGCTCTCTGGGCAGTACTTC.

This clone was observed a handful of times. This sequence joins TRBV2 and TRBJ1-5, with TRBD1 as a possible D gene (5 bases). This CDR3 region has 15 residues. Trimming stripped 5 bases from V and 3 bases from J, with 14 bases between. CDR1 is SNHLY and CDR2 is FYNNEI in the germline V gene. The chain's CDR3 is CASSREQVANQPQHF. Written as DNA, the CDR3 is TGTGCCAGCAGTCGTGAACAGGTTGCCAATCAGCCCCAGCATTTT.

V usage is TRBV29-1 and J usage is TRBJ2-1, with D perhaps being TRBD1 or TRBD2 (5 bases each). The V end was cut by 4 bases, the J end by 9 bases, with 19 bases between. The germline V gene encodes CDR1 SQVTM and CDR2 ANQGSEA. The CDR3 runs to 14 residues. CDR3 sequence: CSVGGTPTGSEQFF. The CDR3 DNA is TGCAGCGTTGGGGGGACCCCCACGGGAAGTGAGCAGTTCTTC.

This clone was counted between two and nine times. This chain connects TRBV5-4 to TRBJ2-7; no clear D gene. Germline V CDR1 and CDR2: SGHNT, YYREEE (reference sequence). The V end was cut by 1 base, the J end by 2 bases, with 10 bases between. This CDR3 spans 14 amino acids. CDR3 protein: CASSLLSSPYEQYF. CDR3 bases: TGTGCCAGCAGCTTGCTGTCCTCCCCCTACGAGCAGTACTTC.

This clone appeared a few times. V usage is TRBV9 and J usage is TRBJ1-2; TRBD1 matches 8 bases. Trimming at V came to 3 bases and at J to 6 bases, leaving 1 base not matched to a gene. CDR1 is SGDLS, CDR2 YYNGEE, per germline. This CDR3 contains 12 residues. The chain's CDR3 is CASSGQGNGYTF. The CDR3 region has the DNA TGTGCCAGCAGCGGACAGGGGAATGGCTACACCTTC. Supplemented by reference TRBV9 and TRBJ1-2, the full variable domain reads DSGVTQTPKHLITATGQRVTLRCSPRSGDLSVYWYQQSLDQGLQFLIQYYNGEERAKGNILERFSAQQFPDLHSELNLSSLELGDSALYFCASSGQGNGYTFGSGTRLTVV.

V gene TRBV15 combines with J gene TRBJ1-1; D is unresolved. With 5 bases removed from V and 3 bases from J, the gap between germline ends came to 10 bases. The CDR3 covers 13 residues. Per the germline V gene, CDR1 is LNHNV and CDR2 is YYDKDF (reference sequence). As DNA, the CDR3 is TGTGCCACCAGCCTCGGCGACTACACTGAAGCTTTCTTT. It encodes CATSLGDYTEAFF.

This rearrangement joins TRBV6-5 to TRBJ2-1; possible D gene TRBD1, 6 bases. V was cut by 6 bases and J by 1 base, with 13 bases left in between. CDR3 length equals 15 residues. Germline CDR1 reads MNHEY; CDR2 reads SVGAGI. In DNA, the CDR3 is TGTGCCAGCAGCCCAGGGGCGGTTTCCTACAATGAGCAGTTCTTC. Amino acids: CASSPGAVSYNEQFF.

Here the CDR3 DNA reads TGTGCCAGCAGCCCAATGGGGGCAGATACGCAGTATTTT. Translation gives CASSPMGADTQYF. This sequence joins TRBV7-3 and TRBJ2-3, with D possibly called TRBD1 or TRBD2 (5 bases each). CDR1 is SGHTA, CDR2 FQGTGA, per germline. V shed 5 bases and J shed 4 bases, with 10 bases lying between them. CDR3 length: 13 amino acids.

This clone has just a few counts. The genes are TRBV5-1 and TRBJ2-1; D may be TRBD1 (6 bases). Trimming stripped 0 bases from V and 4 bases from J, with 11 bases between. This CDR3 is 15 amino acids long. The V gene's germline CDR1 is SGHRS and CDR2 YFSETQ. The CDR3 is CASSLENREYNEQFF. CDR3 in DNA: TGCGCCAGCAGCTTGGAGAACAGGGAGTACAATGAGCAGTTCTTC.

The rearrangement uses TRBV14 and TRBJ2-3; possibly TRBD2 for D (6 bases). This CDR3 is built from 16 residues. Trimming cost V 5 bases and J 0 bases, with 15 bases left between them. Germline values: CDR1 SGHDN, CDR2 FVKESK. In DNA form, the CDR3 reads TGTGCCAGCAGCAAGGACCCGGGACTCAGCACAGATACGCAGTATTTT. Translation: CASSKDPGLSTDTQYF.

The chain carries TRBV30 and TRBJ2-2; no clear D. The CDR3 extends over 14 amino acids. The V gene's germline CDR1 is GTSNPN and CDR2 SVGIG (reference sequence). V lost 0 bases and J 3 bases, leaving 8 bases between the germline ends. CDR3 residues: CAWSVLSHTGELFF. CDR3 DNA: TGTGCCTGGAGTGTACTCTCCCACACCGGGGAGCTGTTTTTT.

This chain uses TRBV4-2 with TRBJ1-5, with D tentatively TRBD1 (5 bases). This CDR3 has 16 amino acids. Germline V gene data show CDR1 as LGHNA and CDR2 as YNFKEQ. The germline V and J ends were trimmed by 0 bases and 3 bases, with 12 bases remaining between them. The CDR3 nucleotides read TGTGCCAGCAGCCAAGACGGGGCAGCCTCCAATCAGCCCCAGCATTTT. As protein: CASSQDGAASNQPQHF.

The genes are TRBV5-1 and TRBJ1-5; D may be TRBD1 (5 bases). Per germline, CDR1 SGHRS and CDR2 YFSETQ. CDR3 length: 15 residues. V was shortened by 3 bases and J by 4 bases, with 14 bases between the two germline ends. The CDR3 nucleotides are TGCGCCAGCAGCTCCTCGCCAGGGCAAAATCAGCCCCAGCATTTT. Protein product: CASSSSPGQNQPQHF.

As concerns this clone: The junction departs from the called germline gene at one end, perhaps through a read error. The CDR3 sequence is CASREGSSYNSPLHF. The CDR3 DNA reads TGTGCCAGCAGAGAAGGGAGCTCCTATAATTCACCCCTCCACTTT. The chain employs TRBV6-1 and TRBJ1-6; no firm D call. The CDR3 loop spans 15 amino acids. Per the germline V gene, CDR1 is MNHNS and CDR2 is SASEGT.

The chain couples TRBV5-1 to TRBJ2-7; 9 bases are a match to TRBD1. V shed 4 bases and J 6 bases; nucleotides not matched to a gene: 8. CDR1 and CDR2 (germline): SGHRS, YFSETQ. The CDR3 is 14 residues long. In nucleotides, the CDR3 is TGCGCCAGCAGCACCGGACAGGGGTCCGCCGAGCAGTACTTC. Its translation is CASSTGQGSAEQYF.

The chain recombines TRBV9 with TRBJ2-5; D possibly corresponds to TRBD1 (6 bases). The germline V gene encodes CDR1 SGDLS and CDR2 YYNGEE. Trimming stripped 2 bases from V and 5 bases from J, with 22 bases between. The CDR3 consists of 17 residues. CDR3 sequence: CASSVQGRGHEWETQYF. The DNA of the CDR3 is TGTGCCAGCAGCGTCCAAGGCCGGGGACATGAGTGGGAGACCCAGTACTTC.

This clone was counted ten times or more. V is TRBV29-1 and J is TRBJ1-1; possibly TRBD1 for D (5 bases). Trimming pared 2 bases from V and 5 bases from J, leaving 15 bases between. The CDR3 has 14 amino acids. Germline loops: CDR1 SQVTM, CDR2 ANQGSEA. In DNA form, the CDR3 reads TGCAGCGTTGAACCGGCCGCGGGGCGGACTGAAGCTTTCTTT. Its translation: CSVEPAAGRTEAFF. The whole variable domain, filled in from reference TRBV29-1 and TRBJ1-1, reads SAVISQKPSRDICQRGTSLTIQCQVDSQVTMMFWYRQQPGQSLTLIATANQGSEATYESGFVIDKFPISRPNLTFSTLTVSNMSPEDSSIYLCSVEPAAGRTEAFFGQGTRLTVV.

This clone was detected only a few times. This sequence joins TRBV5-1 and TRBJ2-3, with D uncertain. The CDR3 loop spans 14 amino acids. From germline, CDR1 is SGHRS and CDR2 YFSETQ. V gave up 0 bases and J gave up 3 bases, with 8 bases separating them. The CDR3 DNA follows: TGCGCCAGCAGCTTGGATGCAGCGACAGATACGCAGTATTTT. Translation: CASSLDAATDTQYF. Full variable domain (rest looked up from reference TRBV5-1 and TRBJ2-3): KAGVTQTPRYLIKTRGQQVTLSCSPISGHRSVSWYQQTPGQGLQFLFEYFSETQRNKGNFPGRFSGRQFSNSRSEMNVSTLELGDSALYLCASSLDAATDTQYFGPGTRLTVL.

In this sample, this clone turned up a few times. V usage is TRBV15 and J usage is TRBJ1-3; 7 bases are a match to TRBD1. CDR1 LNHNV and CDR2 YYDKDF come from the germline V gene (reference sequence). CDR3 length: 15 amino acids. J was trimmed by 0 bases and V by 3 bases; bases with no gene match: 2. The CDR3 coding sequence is TGTGCCACCAGCAGGGGGGACAGCTCTGGAAACACCATATATTTT. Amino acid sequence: CATSRGDSSGNTIYF.

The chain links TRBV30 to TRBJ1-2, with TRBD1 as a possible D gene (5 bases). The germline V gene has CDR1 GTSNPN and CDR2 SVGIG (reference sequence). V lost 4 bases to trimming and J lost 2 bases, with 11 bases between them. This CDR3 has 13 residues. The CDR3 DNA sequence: TGTGCCTGGAAGTTTCGGGGGAACTATGGCTACACCTTC. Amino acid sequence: CAWKFRGNYGYTF.

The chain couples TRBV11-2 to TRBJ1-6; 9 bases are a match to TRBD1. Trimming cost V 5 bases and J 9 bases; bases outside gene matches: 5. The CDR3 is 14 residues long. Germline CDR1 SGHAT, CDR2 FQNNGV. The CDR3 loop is CASSPQQGASPLHF. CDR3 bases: TGTGCCAGCAGCCCTCAACAGGGGGCTTCACCCCTCCACTTT. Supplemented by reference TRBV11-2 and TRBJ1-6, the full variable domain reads EAGVAQSPRYKIIEKRQSVAFWCNPISGHATLYWYQQILGQGPKLLIQFQNNGVVDDSQLPKDRFSAERLKGVDSTLKIQPAKLEDSAVYLCASSPQQGASPLHFGNGTRLTVT.